This T cell receptor beta chain appears in the sequencing data of a study of T cell changes during pregnancy in multiple sclerosis. Using immunoSEQ multiplex PCR, the repertoire was profiled, and TCRdb retains in-frame clones only, with some absent. This table holds under 45,000 clones, roughly nine tenths found once. The CDR3 totals 15 residues. V lost 5 bases and J lost 5, with 16 bases in between. Germline CDR1 and CDR2: SGHTA and FQGNSA. The TCR originated in a female donor with multiple sclerosis, enrolled in a pregnancy study. Sequenced material: CD4+ T cells from peripheral blood mononuclear cells, taken in the second trimester of pregnancy. This chain connects TRBV7-2 to TRBJ2-1; D possibly corresponds to TRBD1 (5 bases). CDR3 region: CASSKQAQPHNEQFF. Here the CDR3 DNA reads TGTGCCAGCAGCAAACAGGCCCAGCCCCACAATGAGCAGTTCTTC.